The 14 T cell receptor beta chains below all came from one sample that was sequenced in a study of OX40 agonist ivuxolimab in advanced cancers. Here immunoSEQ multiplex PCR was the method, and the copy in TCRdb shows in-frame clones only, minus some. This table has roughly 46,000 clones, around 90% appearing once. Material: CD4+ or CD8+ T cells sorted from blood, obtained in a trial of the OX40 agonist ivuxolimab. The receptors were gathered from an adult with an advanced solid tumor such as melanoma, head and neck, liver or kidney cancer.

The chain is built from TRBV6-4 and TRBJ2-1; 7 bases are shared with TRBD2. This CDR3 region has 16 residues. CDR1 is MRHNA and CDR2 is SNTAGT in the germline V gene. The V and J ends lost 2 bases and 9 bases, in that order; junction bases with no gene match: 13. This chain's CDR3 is CASSDTSSGGVGEQFF. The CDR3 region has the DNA TGTGCCAGCAGTGACACATCTAGCGGAGGGGTGGGTGAGCAGTTCTTC.

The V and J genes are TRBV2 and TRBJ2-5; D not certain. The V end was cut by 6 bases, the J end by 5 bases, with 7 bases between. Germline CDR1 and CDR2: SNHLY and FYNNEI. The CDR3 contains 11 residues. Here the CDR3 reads CASSGPETQYF. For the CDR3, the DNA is TGTGCCAGCAGCGGCCCGGAGACCCAGTACTTC.

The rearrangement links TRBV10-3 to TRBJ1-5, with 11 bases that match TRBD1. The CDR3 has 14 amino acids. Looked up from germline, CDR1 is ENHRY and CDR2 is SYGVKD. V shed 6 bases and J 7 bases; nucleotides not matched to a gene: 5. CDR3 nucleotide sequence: TGTGCCATCAGCGGTGGACAGGGGGCCCAGCCCCAGCATTTT. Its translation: CAISGGQGAQPQHF.

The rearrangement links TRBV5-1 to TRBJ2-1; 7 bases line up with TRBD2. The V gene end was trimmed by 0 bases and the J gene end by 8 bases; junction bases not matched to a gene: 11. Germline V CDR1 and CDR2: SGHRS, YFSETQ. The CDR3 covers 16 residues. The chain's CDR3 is CASSLGGGGPLDEQFF. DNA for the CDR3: TGCGCCAGCAGCTTGGGCGGGGGAGGGCCTCTCGATGAGCAGTTCTTC. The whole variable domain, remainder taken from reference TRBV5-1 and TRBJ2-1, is KAGVTQTPRYLIKTRGQQVTLSCSPISGHRSVSWYQQTPGQGLQFLFEYFSETQRNKGNFPGRFSGRQFSNSRSEMNVSTLELGDSALYLCASSLGGGGPLDEQFFGPGTRLTVL.

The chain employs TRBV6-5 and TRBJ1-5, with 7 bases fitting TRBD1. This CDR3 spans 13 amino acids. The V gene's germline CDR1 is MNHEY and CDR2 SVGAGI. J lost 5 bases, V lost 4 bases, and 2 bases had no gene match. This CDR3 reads CASSSDRDQPQHF. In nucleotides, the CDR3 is TGTGCCAGCAGTTCCGACAGGGATCAGCCCCAGCATTTT.

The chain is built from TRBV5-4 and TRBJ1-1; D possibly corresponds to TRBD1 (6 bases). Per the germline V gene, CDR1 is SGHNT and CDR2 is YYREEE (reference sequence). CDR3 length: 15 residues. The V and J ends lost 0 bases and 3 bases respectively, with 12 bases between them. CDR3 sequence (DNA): TGTGCCAGCAGCTTGGGGCCAGGGGAGGACACTGAAGCTTTCTTT. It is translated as CASSLGPGEDTEAFF.

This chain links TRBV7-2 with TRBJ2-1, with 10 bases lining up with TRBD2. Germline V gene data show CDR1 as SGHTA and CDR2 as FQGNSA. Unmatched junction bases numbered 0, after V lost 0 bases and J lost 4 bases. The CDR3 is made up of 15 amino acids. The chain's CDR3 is CASSLAAGGYNEQFF. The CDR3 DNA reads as TGTGCCAGCAGCTTAGCAGCGGGGGGGTACAATGAGCAGTTCTTC.

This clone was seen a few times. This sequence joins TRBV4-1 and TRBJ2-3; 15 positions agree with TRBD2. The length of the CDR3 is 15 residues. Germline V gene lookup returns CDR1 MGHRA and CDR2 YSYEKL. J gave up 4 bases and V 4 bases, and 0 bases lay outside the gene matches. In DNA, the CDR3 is TGCGCCAGCAGCCGGACTAGCGGGGGGGCAGATACGCAGTATTTT. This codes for CASSRTSGGADTQYF.

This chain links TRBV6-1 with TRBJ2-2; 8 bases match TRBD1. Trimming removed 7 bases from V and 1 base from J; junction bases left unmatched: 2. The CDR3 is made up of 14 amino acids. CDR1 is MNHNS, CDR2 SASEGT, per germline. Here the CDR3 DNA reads TGTGCCAGCACCGGGACAGGGAACACCGGGGAGCTGTTTTTT. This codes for CASTGTGNTGELFF.

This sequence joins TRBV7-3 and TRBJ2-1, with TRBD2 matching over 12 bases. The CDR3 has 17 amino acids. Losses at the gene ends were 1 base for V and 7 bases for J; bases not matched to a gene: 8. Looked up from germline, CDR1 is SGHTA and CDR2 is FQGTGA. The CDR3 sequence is CASSLNPTSGRMNEQFF. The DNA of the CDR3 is TGTGCCAGCAGCTTAAATCCGACTAGCGGGAGAATGAATGAGCAGTTCTTC.

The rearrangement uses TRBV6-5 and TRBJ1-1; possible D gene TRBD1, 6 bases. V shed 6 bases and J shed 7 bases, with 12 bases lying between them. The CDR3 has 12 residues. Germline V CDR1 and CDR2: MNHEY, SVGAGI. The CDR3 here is CASRTRGVEAFF. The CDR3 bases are TGTGCCAGCAGAACCAGGGGCGTTGAAGCTTTCTTT.

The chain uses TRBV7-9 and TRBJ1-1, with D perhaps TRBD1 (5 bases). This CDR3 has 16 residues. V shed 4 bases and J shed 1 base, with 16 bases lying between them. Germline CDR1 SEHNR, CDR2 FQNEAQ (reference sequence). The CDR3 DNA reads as TGTGCCAGCAGCTCTCTGGGGGTCAGGCAGAACACTGAAGCTTTCTTT. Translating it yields CASSSLGVRQNTEAFF.

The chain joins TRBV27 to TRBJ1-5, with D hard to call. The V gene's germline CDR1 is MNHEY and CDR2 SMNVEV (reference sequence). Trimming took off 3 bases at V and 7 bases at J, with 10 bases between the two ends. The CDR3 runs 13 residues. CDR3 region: CASSLTVGQPQHF. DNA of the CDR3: TGTGCCAGCAGTTTGACGGTTGGCCAGCCCCAGCATTTT.

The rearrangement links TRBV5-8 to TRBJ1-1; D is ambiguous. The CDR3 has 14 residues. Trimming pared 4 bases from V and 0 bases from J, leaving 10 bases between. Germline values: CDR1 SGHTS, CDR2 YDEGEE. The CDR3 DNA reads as TGTGCCAGCAGCCCAGGACGATTGAACACTGAAGCTTTCTTT. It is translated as CASSPGRLNTEAFF.